The sequence of this TCR beta chain was determined in a study of T cell repertoires in cytomegalovirus infection. General study results and limits: HLA-C-restricted CMV clonotypes gave the most frequent clonotype in two of eight donors.

Comments on this clonotype: What it binds is not known.

Between the trimmed V and J ends, which lost 6 bases and 5 bases, there was a span of 11 bases. The CDR3 is 12 amino acids. Germline V gene sequence: CDR1 SQVTM, CDR2 ANQGSEA. In TCRdb, the reads were re-called with MiXCR into one record per CDR3 protein. This repertoire shows hundreds of thousands of distinct CDR3 sequences, less than 25% found once; its top ten account for approximately 8.2%. The material sequenced was CD8+ T cells from PBMCs. The rearrangement links TRBV29-1 to TRBJ2-1; D uncertain. This clonotype originated in a human donor in good health (CMV status not recorded). Some clones in this sample may be carry-over from other donors' samples. CDR3 bases: TGCAGCGTCGCAAGACTCAACAATGAGCAGTTCTTC. This translates into CSVARLNNEQFF.